Reported below is one TCR beta chain. What it binds is unknown. The junction departs from the called germline gene at one end, perhaps through a read error. The team produced cDNA through 5'RACE using 10-nucleotide random UMIs. TCRdb re-derived calls from the 5' RACE reads in MiXCR, one entry per CDR3 protein. The sample contains about 40,000 distinct CDR3 sequences, 14% of which appear only once. This record comes from a study of neurological immune-mediated disorders. CD4+ or CD8+ T cells, around 940,000 per library, were used for sorted libraries. Broader study findings: HTLV-1-associated myelopathy led in TCR clonal expansion, while multiple sclerosis ranked lowest, below healthy controls.

The CDR3 extends over 11 amino acids. Looked up from germline, CDR1 is SNHLY and CDR2 is FYNNEI. The rearrangement links TRBV2 to TRBJ1-2; 7 nucleotides match TRBD1. The receptor's source is a woman aged 55-75 years with HTLV-1-associated myelopathy (HAM/TSP). The sequencing input was CD4+ T cells from blood. The CDR3 region has the DNA TGTGCCAGCAGTTTTTGGGACAGTAGCCTCTTC. Its translation is CASSFWDSSLF.